This T cell receptor beta chain stems from a study of cytomegalovirus exposure and HLA in healthy donors. The PCR made use of 60 Vbeta and 13 Jbeta primers. Clones were sequenced by immunoSEQ multiplex PCR, and TCRdb holds only the in-frame ones, with some missing. The repertoire consists of about 130,000 clones, with nearly 80% occurring once and the leading ten covering 0.85% to 1.4%. Healthy people donating bone marrow made up the donors. V lost 5 bases to trimming and J lost 7 bases, with 14 bases between them. CDR1 is SNHLY and CDR2 is FYNNEI in the germline V gene. The CDR3 runs to 14 residues. The sequence was obtained from a male donor in good health and CMV-seronegative. The V gene is TRBV2, the J gene TRBJ1-4, with unresolved D. Sequences were obtained from PBMCs. This chain's CDR3 is CASSLGFRGEKLFF. In nucleotides, the CDR3 is TGTGCCAGCAGTCTCGGATTTCGAGGTGAAAAACTGTTTTTT. Complete variable domain (other parts from reference TRBV2 and TRBJ1-4): EPEVTQTPSHQVTQMGQEVILRCVPISNHLYFYWYRQILGQKVEFLVSFYNNEISEKSEIFDDQFSVERPDGSNFTLKIRSTKLEDSAMYFCASSLGFRGEKLFFGSGTQLSVL.